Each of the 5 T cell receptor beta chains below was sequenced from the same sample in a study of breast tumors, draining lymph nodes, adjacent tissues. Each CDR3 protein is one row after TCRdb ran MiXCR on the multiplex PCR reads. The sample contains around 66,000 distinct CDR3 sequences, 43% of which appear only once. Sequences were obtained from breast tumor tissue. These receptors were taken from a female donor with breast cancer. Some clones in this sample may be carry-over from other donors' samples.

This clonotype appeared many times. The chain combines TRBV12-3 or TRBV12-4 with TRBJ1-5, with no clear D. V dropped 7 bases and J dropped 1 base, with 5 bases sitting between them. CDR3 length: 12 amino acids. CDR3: CASMWSNQPQHF. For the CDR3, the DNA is TGTGCCAGCATGTGGAGCAATCAGCCCCAGCATTTT.

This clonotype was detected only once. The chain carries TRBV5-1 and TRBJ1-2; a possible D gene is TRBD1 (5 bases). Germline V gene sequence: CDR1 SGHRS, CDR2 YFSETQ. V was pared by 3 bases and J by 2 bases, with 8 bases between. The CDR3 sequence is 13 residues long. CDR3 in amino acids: CASSSEGNYGYTF. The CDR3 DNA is TGCGCCAGCAGCTCAGAGGGGAACTATGGCTACACCTTC. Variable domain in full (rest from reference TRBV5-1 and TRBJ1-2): KAGVTQTPRYLIKTRGQQVTLSCSPISGHRSVSWYQQTPGQGLQFLFEYFSETQRNKGNFPGRFSGRQFSNSRSEMNVSTLELGDSALYLCASSSEGNYGYTFGSGTRLTVV.

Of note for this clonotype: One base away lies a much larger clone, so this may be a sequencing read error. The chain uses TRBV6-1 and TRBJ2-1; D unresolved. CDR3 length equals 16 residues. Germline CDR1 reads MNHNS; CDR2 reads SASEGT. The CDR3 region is CASSDQPDPSYNEQFF. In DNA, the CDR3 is TGTGCCAGTAGTGACCAGCCCGACCCCAGTTACAATGAGCAGTTCTTC.

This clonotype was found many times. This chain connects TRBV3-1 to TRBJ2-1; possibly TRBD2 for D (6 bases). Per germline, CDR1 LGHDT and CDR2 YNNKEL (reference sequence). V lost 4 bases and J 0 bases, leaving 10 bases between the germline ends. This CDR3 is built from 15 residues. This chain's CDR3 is CASSRGDSSYNEQFF. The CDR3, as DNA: TGTGCCAGCAGCCGGGGGGATAGCTCCTACAATGAGCAGTTCTTC.

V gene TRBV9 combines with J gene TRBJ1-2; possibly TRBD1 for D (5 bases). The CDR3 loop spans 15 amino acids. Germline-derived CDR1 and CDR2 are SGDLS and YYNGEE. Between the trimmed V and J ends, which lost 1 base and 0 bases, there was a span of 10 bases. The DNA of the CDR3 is TGTGCCAGCAGCGTACTTCAGGGTGCTAACTATGGCTACACCTTC. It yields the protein CASSVLQGANYGYTF.